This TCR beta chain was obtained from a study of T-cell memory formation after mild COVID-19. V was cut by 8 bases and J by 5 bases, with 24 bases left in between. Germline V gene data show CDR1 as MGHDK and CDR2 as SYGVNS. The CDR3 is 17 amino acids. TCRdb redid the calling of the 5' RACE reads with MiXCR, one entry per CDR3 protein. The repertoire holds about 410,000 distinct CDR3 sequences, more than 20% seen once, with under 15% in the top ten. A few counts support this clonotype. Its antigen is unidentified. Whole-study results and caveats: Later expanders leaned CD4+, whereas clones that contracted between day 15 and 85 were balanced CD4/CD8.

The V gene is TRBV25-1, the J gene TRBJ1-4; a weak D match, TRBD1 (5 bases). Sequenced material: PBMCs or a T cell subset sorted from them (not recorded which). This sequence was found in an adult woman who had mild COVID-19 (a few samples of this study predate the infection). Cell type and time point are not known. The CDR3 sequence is CASRTHEGGAVNEKLFF. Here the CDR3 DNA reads TGTGCCAGCCGCACCCACGAGGGCGGGGCCGTGAATGAAAAACTGTTTTTT. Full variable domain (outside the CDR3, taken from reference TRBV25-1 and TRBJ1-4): EADIYQTPRYLVIGTGKKITLECSQTMGHDKMYWYQQDPGMELHLIHYSYGVNSTEKGDLSSESTVSRIRTEHFPLTLESARPSHTSQYLCASRTHEGGAVNEKLFFGSGTQLSVL.